A selection of T cell receptor beta chains follows, all from one sample in a study of CD8 T cells in ankylosing spondylitis. TCRdb recomputed calls from the 5' RACE reads with MiXCR, one row per CDR3 protein. The data contain 300,000 to 400,000 distinct CDR3 sequences, under 15% of them singletons. The specimen sequenced was blood, either unsorted or a sorted T cell fraction (not recorded which). The receptors originated from a male donor with ankylosing spondylitis or in good health (not recorded which). Both conserved end residues are part of each CDR3. A D gene is named only where the DNA matches it firmly. Clone size is shown for a subset of rows, as once, few, many or a class of expanded clone.

>TRBV3-1|-|few|TRBJ1-6
CASSQERTGRNNSPLHF
TGTGCCAGCAGCCAAGAGAGGACGGGACGGAATAATTCACCCCTCCACTTT
>TRBV2|-|few|TRBJ1-1
CASTDGRRTEAFF
TGTGCCAGCACCGACGGCCGGAGAACTGAAGCTTTCTTT
>TRBV5-6|-|-|TRBJ1-1
CASSSNPNTEAFF
TGTGCCAGCAGCTCGAACCCGAACACTGAAGCTTTCTTT
>TRBV20-1|TRBD2|few|TRBJ2-3
CSARGEAGGTDTQYF
TGCAGTGCCAGGGGGGAAGCGGGGGGGACAGATACGCAGTATTTT
>TRBV6-1|-|few|TRBJ2-6
CASSLASSGANVLTF
TGTGCCAGCAGTCTGGCCTCATCTGGGGCCAACGTCCTGACTTTC
>TRBV11-2|TRBD2|-|TRBJ2-7
CASSLTTSAYEQYF
TGTGCCAGCAGCTTAACTACTAGCGCCTACGAGCAGTACTTC
>TRBV12-3/TRBV12-4|-|many|TRBJ2-4
CASSLAGDIAKNIQYF
TGTGCCAGCAGTTTAGCGGGAGATATAGCCAAAAACATTCAGTACTTC
>TRBV14|-|few|TRBJ2-3
CASSPGGGRGDTQYF
TGTGCCAGCAGCCCCGGAGGGGGGAGAGGAGATACGCAGTATTTT
>TRBV29-1|-|few|TRBJ1-1
CSVRDRSTEAFF
TGCAGCGTTCGAGACAGGAGCACTGAAGCTTTCTTT
>TRBV7-2|-|few|TRBJ1-2
CASSPREGDGYTF
TGTGCCAGCAGCCCCCGGGAAGGGGATGGCTACACCTTC
>TRBV6-1|-|few|TRBJ1-5
CASRRTGGSQPQHF
TGTGCCAGCAGACGGACCGGGGGGTCTCAGCCCCAGCATTTT
>TRBV20-1|-|few|TRBJ2-2
CSASRGKTGELFF
TGCAGTGCTAGCAGGGGCAAGACCGGGGAGCTGTTTTTT
>TRBV6-1|-|few|TRBJ2-3
CASSDGGDTQYF
TGTGCCAGCAGTGACGGAGGAGATACGCAGTATTTT
>TRBV7-2|TRBD1|few|TRBJ2-3
CASSLDRGKTDTQYF
TGTGCCAGCAGCTTGGACAGGGGGAAAACAGATACGCAGTATTTT
>TRBV4-1|-|-|TRBJ2-3
CASSPVGATQYF
TGCGCCAGCAGCCCCGTGGGGGCTACGCAGTATTTT
>TRBV20-1|TRBD1|-|TRBJ1-2
CSARISPGQGYYGYTF
TGCAGTGCTAGAATTTCCCCAGGACAGGGCTACTATGGCTACACCTTC
>TRBV7-2|TRBD1|-|TRBJ1-1
CASSLETGVPTEAFF
TGTGCCAGCAGCTTAGAGACAGGGGTGCCCACTGAAGCTTTCTTT
>TRBV5-5|-|many|TRBJ1-6
CASSLSPHSPLHF
TGTGCCAGCAGCCTCAGTCCCCATTCACCCCTCCACTTT
>TRBV11-2|-|many|TRBJ1-4
CASSLVRAREKLFF
TGTGCCAGCAGCTTAGTCAGGGCGCGAGAAAAACTGTTTTTT
>TRBV5-1|TRBD1|-|TRBJ2-6
CASSAGQGKSSGANVLTF
TGCGCCAGCAGCGCCGGACAGGGGAAATCCTCTGGGGCCAACGTCCTGACTTTC
>TRBV29-1|-|many|TRBJ2-1
CSVEYRLGDNEQFF
TGCAGCGTTGAGTACAGGCTAGGGGACAATGAGCAGTTCTTC
>TRBV6-5|-|few|TRBJ2-7
CASSYSGDRFGEQYF
TGTGCCAGCAGTTACTCCGGCGACAGATTTGGGGAGCAGTACTTC
>TRBV4-1|-|-|TRBJ2-5
CASSQEARAQETQYF
TGCGCCAGCAGCCAAGAGGCTCGGGCCCAAGAGACCCAGTACTTC
>TRBV5-1|-|-|TRBJ1-6
CASSLGGLGQHLFHLHF
TGCGCCAGCAGCTTGGGGGGCTTAGGACAGCACCTTTTTCACCTCCACTTT
>TRBV27|-|-|TRBJ1-5
CASGAVGNQPQHF
TGTGCCAGCGGGGCAGTGGGTAATCAGCCCCAGCATTTT
>TRBV7-9|-|few|TRBJ2-7
CASSVGGQMAYEQYF
TGTGCCAGCAGCGTGGGGGGACAGATGGCCTACGAGCAGTACTTC
>TRBV20-1|-|-|TRBJ2-3
CSARESGYTQYF
TGCAGTGCTAGAGAGAGCGGGTATACGCAGTATTTT
>TRBV6-5|TRBD1|many|TRBJ1-2
CASSYTPTGTDYGYTF
TGTGCCAGCAGTTACACACCTACCGGGACAGACTATGGCTACACCTTC
>TRBV5-1|TRBD1|-|TRBJ2-5
CASSFRAEQGPQYF
TGCGCCAGCAGCTTTAGGGCAGAACAGGGGCCCCAGTACTTC
>TRBV10-3|-|few|TRBJ1-1
CAISAGGPEAFF
TGTGCCATCAGTGCGGGGGGCCCTGAAGCTTTCTTT
>TRBV4-1|TRBD2|few|TRBJ2-1
CASSQLAGAYNEQFF
TGCGCCAGCAGCCAACTAGCGGGGGCCTACAATGAGCAGTTCTTC
>TRBV20-1|TRBD2|-|TRBJ2-5
CSASRERGGVQETQYF
TGCAGTGCTAGTAGGGAGCGGGGAGGGGTCCAAGAGACCCAGTACTTC
>TRBV5-1|TRBD2|many|TRBJ2-5
CASSSLAGGKETQYF
TGCGCCAGCAGCTCCTTAGCGGGGGGTAAAGAGACCCAGTACTTC
>TRBV25-1|-|few|TRBJ1-2
CASSELGPGDGYTF
TGTGCCAGCAGTGAATTGGGTCCAGGGGATGGCTACACCTTC
>TRBV19|-|once|TRBJ2-1
CASSPGTEVDEQFF
TGTGCCAGTAGTCCCGGGACTGAGGTGGATGAGCAGTTCTTC
>TRBV28|TRBD1|many|TRBJ1-6
CASATGTGSKNSPLHF
TGTGCCAGCGCCACCGGGACAGGGAGTAAAAATTCACCCCTCCACTTT
>TRBV9|TRBD1|-|TRBJ2-1
CASSARTGQGNNEQFF
TGTGCCAGCAGCGCAAGGACAGGGCAGGGCAACAATGAGCAGTTCTTC
>TRBV5-1|-|few|TRBJ1-4
CASSPTQGTNEKLFF
TGCGCCAGCAGCCCCACACAGGGAACTAATGAAAAACTGTTTTTT
>TRBV12-3/TRBV12-4|-|-|TRBJ1-4
CASSSGEGREKLFF
TGTGCCAGCAGTTCCGGGGAGGGTCGTGAAAAACTGTTTTTT
>TRBV29-1|TRBD2|-|TRBJ2-1
CSGGTSGRSHNEQFF
TGCAGCGGCGGGACTAGCGGGAGGTCCCACAATGAGCAGTTCTTC
>TRBV5-1|-|-|TRBJ1-6
CASSSRVVNSPLHF
TGCGCCAGCAGCTCCCGGGTTGTTAATTCACCCCTCCACTTT
>TRBV5-5|TRBD1|-|TRBJ2-7
CASRFGDRASYEQYF
TGTGCCAGCAGGTTCGGGGACAGGGCTTCCTACGAGCAGTACTTC
>TRBV28|TRBD1|few|TRBJ2-7
CASSGTGDSYEQYF
TGTGCCAGCAGTGGGACAGGGGACTCCTACGAGCAGTACTTC
>TRBV6-5|-|few|TRBJ2-7
CASSYSRRGGDYEQYF
TGTGCCAGCAGTTACAGCCGTCGAGGGGGTGACTACGAGCAGTACTTC
>TRBV3-1|TRBD1|few|TRBJ2-7
CASSLLGQGSSYEQYF
TGTGCCAGCAGCCTACTTGGACAGGGATCCTCCTACGAGCAGTACTTC
>TRBV27|TRBD2|-|TRBJ2-1
CASSLKLSSGEQFF
TGTGCCAGCAGTTTAAAGCTCTCTAGCGGGGAGCAGTTCTTC
>TRBV4-1|-|-|TRBJ1-3
CASSQGLRGTGNTIYF
TGCGCCAGCAGCCAAGGACTACGGGGGACTGGAAACACCATATATTTT
>TRBV27|-|once|TRBJ2-1
CASSLSWDYNEQFF
TGTGCCAGCAGTTTATCGTGGGATTACAATGAGCAGTTCTTC
>TRBV2|TRBD1|few|TRBJ2-7
CASSEGGTGYEQYF
TGTGCCAGCAGTGAAGGAGGGACAGGCTACGAGCAGTACTTC
>TRBV9|-|few|TRBJ2-7
CASSRFPDSYEQYF
TGTGCCAGCAGTCGGTTCCCTGACAGCTACGAGCAGTACTTC
>TRBV5-1|-|once|TRBJ2-7
CASSRDRPTYEQYF
TGCGCCAGCAGCCGGGACCGACCTACCTACGAGCAGTACTTC
>TRBV12-3/TRBV12-4|-|few|TRBJ2-1
CASSPILNEQFF
TGTGCCAGCAGCCCGATCCTCAATGAGCAGTTCTTC
>TRBV5-6|-|few|TRBJ1-4
CASSFGNEKLFF
TGTGCCAGCAGCTTCGGTAATGAAAAACTGTTTTTT
>TRBV20-1|-|-|TRBJ2-3
CSAPRSRGLTDTQYF
TGCAGTGCTCCGAGGAGCAGGGGACTCACAGATACGCAGTATTTT
>TRBV5-1|TRBD1|few|TRBJ2-1
CASSLVGGQAYNEQFF
TGCGCCAGCAGCTTGGTTGGTGGACAGGCTTACAATGAGCAGTTCTTC
>TRBV5-6|-|-|TRBJ2-1
CASSLEIASYNEQFF
TGTGCCAGCAGCTTGGAAATAGCCTCCTACAATGAGCAGTTCTTC
>TRBV12-3/TRBV12-4|-|many|TRBJ2-5
CASSLNGQETQYF
TGTGCCAGCAGTTTAAACGGCCAAGAGACCCAGTACTTC
>TRBV3-1|-|-|TRBJ2-2
CASSHPMVANTGELFF
TGTGCCAGCAGCCACCCCATGGTCGCGAACACCGGGGAGCTGTTTTTT